These 26 T cell receptor beta chains came from one sample sequenced in a study of T cell responses to AZD1222 COVID-19 vaccine. Method: immunoSEQ multiplex PCR; TCRdb's copy keeps in-frame clones and lacks some. The table lists about 91,000 clones, more than 70% of them singletons. Specimen: peripheral blood, collected on day 0 of AZD1222 vaccination. These receptors were collected from an adult in good health.

V gene TRBV10-3 combines with J gene TRBJ2-1; 14 nucleotides agree with TRBD2. This CDR3 spans 15 amino acids. Germline CDR1 is ENHRY and CDR2 is SYGVKD. The V gene end was trimmed by 9 bases and the J gene end by 4 bases; junction bases not matched to a gene: 5. The CDR3 region has the DNA TGTGCCATTCGGACTAGCGGGGGGACGTACAATGAGCAGTTCTTC. It specifies CAIRTSGGTYNEQFF.

V is TRBV4-1 and J is TRBJ1-5; no clear D. Germline lookup yields CDR1 MGHRA and CDR2 YSYEKL. Trimming removed 0 bases at V and 2 bases at J, with 14 bases between. There are 17 residues in the CDR3. In nucleotides, the CDR3 is TGCGCCAGCAGCCAAGACCCTGATTCAAGGGGCAATCAGCCCCAGCATTTT. Its protein is CASSQDPDSRGNQPQHF.

The chain has TRBV11-2 and TRBJ1-1; D perhaps matches TRBD1 (6 bases). The ends were cut back, 5 bases at V and 4 bases at J, with 14 bases in the middle. The CDR3 extends over 14 amino acids. Germline V gene data show CDR1 as SGHAT and CDR2 as FQNNGV. The CDR3 is CASSQTGYGTEAFF. The CDR3 nucleotides read TGTGCCAGCAGCCAAACAGGGTATGGCACTGAAGCTTTCTTT.

By frequency in the sample, this clone is medium-sized. The chain recombines TRBV19 with TRBJ2-1, with D possibly being TRBD1 (6 bases). The CDR3 has 12 residues. Germline values: CDR1 LNHDA, CDR2 SQIVND (reference sequence). The germline V and J ends were trimmed by 7 bases and 9 bases, with 13 bases remaining between them. Written as DNA, the CDR3 is TGTGCCAGTATGGGGGCGAAGGGTGAGCAGTTCTTC. Translating it yields CASMGAKGEQFF. Drawing the rest from reference TRBV19 and TRBJ2-1, the complete variable domain is DGGITQSPKYLFRKEGQNVTLSCEQNLNHDAMYWYRQDPGQGLRLIYYSQIVNDFQKGDIAEGYSVSREKKESFPLTVTSAQKNPTAFYLCASMGAKGEQFFGPGTRLTVL.

This chain uses TRBV18 with TRBJ2-7; D possibly matches TRBD1 or TRBD2 (5 bases each). CDR1 KGHSH and CDR2 LQKENI come from the germline V gene. This CDR3 comprises 15 residues. The V gene lost 0 bases and the J gene lost 2 bases, with 11 bases spanning the gap. CDR3 coding DNA: TGTGCCAGCTCACCACCGGGACGCCCGACCTACGAGCAGTACTTC. This sequence encodes CASSPPGRPTYEQYF. Supplemented by reference TRBV18 and TRBJ2-7, the full variable domain reads NAGVMQNPRHLVRRRGQEARLRCSPMKGHSHVYWYRQLPEEGLKFMVYLQKENIIDESGMPKERFSAEFPKEGPSILRIQQVVRGDSAAYFCASSPPGRPTYEQYFGPGTRLTVT.

The chain couples TRBV5-4 to TRBJ1-2; D might be TRBD1 (5 bases). Looked up from germline, CDR1 is SGHNT and CDR2 is YYREEE (reference sequence). The CDR3 extends over 15 amino acids. Deletions cut 0 bases from V and 4 bases from J, with 13 bases between. The CDR3 region has the DNA TGTGCCAGCAGCTTGGATATTGGGGGAGGCTATGGCTACACCTTC. Its protein product is CASSLDIGGGYGYTF. Combining the CDR3 with reference TRBV5-4 and TRBJ1-2 gives the whole variable domain ETGVTQSPTHLIKTRGQQVTLRCSSQSGHNTVSWYQQALGQGPQFIFQYYREEENGRGNFPPRFSGLQFPNYSSELNVNALELDDSALYLCASSLDIGGGYGYTFGSGTRLTVV.

The V call is TRBV6-5, the J call TRBJ1-1; D may be TRBD1 (5 bases). Trimming left V 11 bases short and J 3 bases short, with 22 bases between. From germline, CDR1 is MNHEY and CDR2 SVGAGI. The CDR3 is 15 amino acids. CDR3 in DNA: TGTGCCGTCCAAGGACGGCCGATCAGGGACACTGAAGCTTTCTTT. Its translation is CAVQGRPIRDTEAFF.

The gene calls are TRBV10-3 and TRBJ1-1; D is perhaps TRBD1 (5 bases). The CDR3 totals 14 residues. CDR1 is ENHRY, CDR2 SYGVKD, per germline. The V end was cut by 4 bases, the J end by 1 base, with 10 bases between. CDR3 nucleotide sequence: TGTGCCATCAGTGTGGGCACAGGGAACACTGAAGCTTTCTTT. It codes for CAISVGTGNTEAFF.

The genes are TRBV28 and TRBJ1-2; 8 bases map to TRBD1. This CDR3 contains 17 residues. Trimming cost V 1 base and J 5 bases; bases outside gene matches: 12. CDR1 and CDR2 from the germline V gene are MDHEN and SYDVKM. CDR3 nucleotides: TGTGCCAGCAGTTTATATGGGGCAGGGGGCGAAGTTTATGGCTACACCTTC. Translated, it gives CASSLYGAGGEVYGYTF.

V is TRBV5-1 and J is TRBJ2-2; maybe TRBD2 (6 bases). Germline values: CDR1 SGHRS, CDR2 YFSETQ. The CDR3 sequence is 13 residues long. Between the trimmed V and J ends, which lost 5 bases and 6 bases, there was a span of 11 bases. DNA for the CDR3: TGCGCCAGCAGGATGGAGGGTTCCGGGGAGCTGTTTTTT. Translating gives CASRMEGSGELFF.

The sample holds a few counts of this clone. This rearrangement joins TRBV4-2 to TRBJ2-1, with D possibly matching TRBD2 (6 bases). The CDR3 is 14 amino acids. Per the germline V gene, CDR1 is LGHNA and CDR2 is YNFKEQ. Between the trimmed V and J ends, which lost 4 bases and 9 bases, there was a span of 16 bases. CDR3 in amino acids: CASSLEGGNSEQFF. DNA for the CDR3: TGTGCCAGCAGCCTGGAGGGCGGCAACAGTGAGCAGTTCTTC.

This clone was counted between two and nine times. The chain has TRBV6-6 and TRBJ1-6, with D possibly being TRBD1 (5 bases). Germline lookup yields CDR1 MNHNY and CDR2 SVGAGI (reference sequence). The CDR3 consists of 14 residues. V lost 2 bases and J 7 bases, leaving 9 bases between the germline ends. The CDR3, as DNA: TGTGCCAGCAGTTACGGGGCTGCGAATTCACCCCTCCACTTT. It encodes CASSYGAANSPLHF.

The chain has TRBV2 and TRBJ1-5; D is perhaps TRBD1 (5 bases). The CDR3 runs 14 residues. Germline V gives CDR1 SNHLY, CDR2 FYNNEI. Trimming shortened V by 6 bases and J by 5 bases, and 14 bases separated the two germline ends. The CDR3 nucleotides are TGTGCCAGCAGCTCTTCCTTCAGGGATCAGCCCCAGCATTTT. This codes for CASSSSFRDQPQHF.

This chain links TRBV4-2 with TRBJ2-2; D gene uncertain. The CDR3 runs to 14 residues. V lost 2 bases, J lost 0 bases, and 4 bases lay in between. Germline assignment: CDR1 LGHNA and CDR2 YNFKEQ. The CDR3 DNA follows: TGTGCCAGCAGCCAACAGCCGAACACCGGGGAGCTGTTTTTT. Translating it yields CASSQQPNTGELFF.

The chain recombines TRBV6-2 or TRBV6-3 with TRBJ1-5; D may be TRBD1 (5 bases). Trimming took 2 bases from V and 2 from J, leaving 13 bases between them. Per germline, CDR1 MNHEY and CDR2 SVGEGT. This CDR3 has 16 residues. The CDR3 DNA reads as TGTGCCAGCAGTTACCAACGGGGCATGGGCAATCAGCCCCAGCATTTT. Protein product: CASSYQRGMGNQPQHF.

The chain recombines TRBV20-1 with TRBJ2-5, with D tentatively TRBD2 (7 bases). The CDR3 runs to 13 residues. V was cut by 6 bases and J by 6 bases, with 17 bases left in between. Per the germline V gene, CDR1 is DFQATT and CDR2 is SNEGSKA (reference sequence). In DNA, the CDR3 is TGCAGTGCAAGTTTAGGGGGGGCAAAGACCCAGTACTTC. The encoded protein is CSASLGGAKTQYF.

The chain is built from TRBV6-5 and TRBJ1-2; D is unresolved. This CDR3 contains 14 residues. CDR1 MNHEY and CDR2 SVGAGI come from the germline V gene. V was shortened by 0 bases and J by 4 bases, with 9 bases between the two germline ends. CDR3 protein: CASSYSGFLYGYTF. In DNA, the CDR3 is TGTGCCAGCAGTTACTCGGGTTTTCTCTATGGCTACACCTTC.

The chain combines TRBV19 with TRBJ1-5, with 7 positions matching TRBD1. The length of the CDR3 is 13 residues. Germline values: CDR1 LNHDA, CDR2 SQIVND (reference sequence). V lost 8 bases, J lost 2 bases, and 3 bases stayed unmatched. The DNA of the CDR3 is TGTGCCAGTTTAGGACAGGGCAATCAGCCCCAGCATTTT. Its protein product is CASLGQGNQPQHF. Full variable domain (missing parts from reference TRBV19 and TRBJ1-5): DGGITQSPKYLFRKEGQNVTLSCEQNLNHDAMYWYRQDPGQGLRLIYYSQIVNDFQKGDIAEGYSVSREKKESFPLTVTSAQKNPTAFYLCASLGQGNQPQHFGDGTRLSIL.

The gene calls are TRBV6-5 and TRBJ1-6, with D uncertain. Trimming removed 0 bases from V and 1 base from J, with 7 bases in between. This CDR3 region has 16 residues. CDR1 and CDR2 (germline): MNHEY, SVGAGI. CDR3 protein: CASSYSRLSYNSPLHF. The CDR3 DNA follows: TGTGCCAGCAGTTACTCACGCTTGTCCTATAATTCACCCCTCCACTTT.

J is TRBJ1-5 and V is TRBV6-2 or TRBV6-3; 8 positions match TRBD1. Germline CDR1 MNHEY, CDR2 SVGEGT. The CDR3 is 16 amino acids. Losses at the gene ends were 6 bases for V and 0 bases for J; bases not matched to a gene: 7. CDR3 nucleotides: TGTGCCAGCAGCCTCTACCAGGGGGCTAGCAATCAGCCCCAGCATTTT. It translates to CASSLYQGASNQPQHF.

This clone was counted once. This rearrangement joins TRBV7-2 to TRBJ2-2; D ambiguous. This CDR3 spans 15 amino acids. Germline loops: CDR1 SGHTA, CDR2 FQGNSA. V was shortened by 3 bases and J by 4 bases, with 12 bases between the two germline ends. The CDR3 sequence is CASSFIRLSTGELFF. The CDR3 DNA reads as TGTGCCAGCAGCTTTATACGGTTGAGCACCGGGGAGCTGTTTTTT. Supplemented by reference TRBV7-2 and TRBJ2-2, the full variable domain reads GAGVSQSPSNKVTEKGKDVELRCDPISGHTALYWYRQSLGQGLEFLIYFQGNSAPDKSGLPSDRFSAERTGGSVSTLTIQRTQQEDSAVYLCASSFIRLSTGELFFGEGSRLTVL.

The chain employs TRBV7-6 and TRBJ1-6; D may be TRBD1 (6 bases). The germline V and J ends were trimmed by 1 base and 8 bases, with 12 bases remaining between them. This CDR3 contains 15 residues. From germline, CDR1 is SGHVS and CDR2 FNYEAQ. CDR3 sequence: CASSLGLGADSPLHF. For the CDR3, the DNA is TGTGCCAGCAGCTTAGGTCTGGGGGCGGATTCACCCCTCCACTTT. Using reference TRBV7-6 and TRBJ1-6 for the parts outside the CDR3, the full variable domain is GAGVSQSPRYKVTKRGQDVALRCDPISGHVSLYWYRQALGQGPEFLTYFNYEAQQDKSGLPNDRFSAERPEGSISTLTIQRTEQRDSAMYRCASSLGLGADSPLHFGNGTRLTVT.

The chain has TRBV7-9 and TRBJ1-2, with D hard to call. Germline V gives CDR1 SEHNR, CDR2 FQNEAQ (reference sequence). CDR3 length equals 11 residues. The V end was cut by 6 bases, the J end by 5 bases, with 7 bases between. The CDR3 here is CASSREYGYTF. Here the CDR3 DNA reads TGTGCCAGCAGTAGAGAGTATGGCTACACCTTC.

This clone was seen a single time. The CDR3 DNA follows: TGTGCCAGCCAGGACAGGCCCACGGGGGGCTACACCTTC. It codes for CASQDRPTGGYTF. The gene calls are TRBV2 and TRBJ1-2, with 7 bases fitting TRBD1. V was pared by 8 bases and J by 8 bases, with 11 bases of the junction left unmatched. The CDR3 runs 13 residues. From germline, CDR1 is SNHLY and CDR2 FYNNEI.

In this sample, this clone turned up a few times. The CDR3 sequence is CASSLGLSGGFQPQHF. CDR3 sequence (DNA): TGTGCCAGCAGCTTGGGCCTCTCAGGGGGTTTTCAGCCCCAGCATTTT. V gene TRBV5-5 combines with J gene TRBJ1-5, with 7 bases fitting TRBD1. V was clipped by 0 bases and J by 6 bases; unmatched bases: 9. Germline assignment: CDR1 SGHKS and CDR2 YYEKEE (reference sequence). This CDR3 region has 16 residues.

V and J are TRBV7-9 and TRBJ1-4; D not certain. The CDR3 contains 14 residues. The germline V gene encodes CDR1 SEHNR and CDR2 FQNEAQ (reference sequence). The V gene lost 3 bases and the J gene lost 0 bases, with 5 bases spanning the gap. CDR3 sequence reads: CASSFSATNEKLFF. The CDR3 DNA sequence: TGTGCCAGCAGCTTCAGCGCAACTAATGAAAAACTGTTTTTT.